This TCR beta chain was captured by sequencing in a study of post-analysis software for immune sequencing data. Looking at the study overall: Disease trajectories encompassed relapsing-remitting, secondary progressive and progressive-relapsing multiple sclerosis. Study results and limitations: Diversity measured as normalized Chao1 was significantly lower in multiple sclerosis patients than in controls. Compared with controls, patients had more of roughly five TRBV segments, including TRBV5-6, TRBV5-1 and TRBV20-1.

CDR1 and CDR2 (germline): SGHTA, FQGNSA. This CDR3 is 14 amino acids long. Trimming cost V 6 bases and J 4 bases, with 15 bases left between them. TCR beta libraries were prepared from cDNA with unique molecular identifiers. One entry per CDR3 protein, called by TCRdb with MiXCR from the PCR reads. The sample contains 800,000 to 950,000 distinct CDR3 sequences, roughly 50% of which appear only once. A single count supports this clonotype. Its antigen is still unknown. Since no conserved phenylalanine or tryptophan closes the CDR3, a read error is the likely cause. The sequence derives from a girl aged 5 to 17 with multiple sclerosis. Input material: blood. The chain combines TRBV7-2 with TRBJ2-5; possibly TRBD1 or TRBD2 for D (5 bases each). The CDR3 spells CASSWTPGAETQYV. CDR3 bases: TGTGCCAGCAGTTGGACACCCGGGGCAGAGACCCAGTACGTC.